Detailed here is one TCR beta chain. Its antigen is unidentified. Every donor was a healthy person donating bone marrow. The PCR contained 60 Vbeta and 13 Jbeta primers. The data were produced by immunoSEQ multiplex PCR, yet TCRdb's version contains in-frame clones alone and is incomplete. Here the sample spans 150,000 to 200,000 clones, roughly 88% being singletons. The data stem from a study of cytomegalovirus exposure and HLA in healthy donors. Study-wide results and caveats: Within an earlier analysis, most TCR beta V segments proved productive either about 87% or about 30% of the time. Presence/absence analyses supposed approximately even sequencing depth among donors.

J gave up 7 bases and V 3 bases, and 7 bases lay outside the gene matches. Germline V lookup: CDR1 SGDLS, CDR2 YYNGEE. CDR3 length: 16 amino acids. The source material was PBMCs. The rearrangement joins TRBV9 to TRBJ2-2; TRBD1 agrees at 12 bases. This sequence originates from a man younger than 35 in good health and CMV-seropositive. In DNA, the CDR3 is TGTGCCAGCAGCGGTACGGGACAGGGGGCTGGCGGGGAGCTGTTTTTT. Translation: CASSGTGQGAGGELFF.